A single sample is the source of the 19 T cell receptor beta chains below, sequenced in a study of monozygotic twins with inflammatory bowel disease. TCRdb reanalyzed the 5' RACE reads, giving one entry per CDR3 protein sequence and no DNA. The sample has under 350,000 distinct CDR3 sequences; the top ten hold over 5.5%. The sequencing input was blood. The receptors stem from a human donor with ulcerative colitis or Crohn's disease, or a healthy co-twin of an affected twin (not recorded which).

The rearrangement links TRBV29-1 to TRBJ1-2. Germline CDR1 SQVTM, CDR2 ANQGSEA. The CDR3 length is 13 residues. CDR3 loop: CSALWGSNYGYTF.

The CDR3 loop is CASSLGAGLFYNEQFF. The chain couples TRBV5-6 to TRBJ2-1; the D gene TCRdb calls, TRBD1, cannot be checked with no DNA. Germline lookup yields CDR1 SGHDT and CDR2 YYEEEE. The CDR3 covers 16 residues.

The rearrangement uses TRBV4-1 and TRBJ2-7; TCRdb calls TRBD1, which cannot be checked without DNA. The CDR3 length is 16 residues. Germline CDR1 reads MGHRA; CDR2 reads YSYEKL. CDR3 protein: CASSPRYGGTHYEQYF.

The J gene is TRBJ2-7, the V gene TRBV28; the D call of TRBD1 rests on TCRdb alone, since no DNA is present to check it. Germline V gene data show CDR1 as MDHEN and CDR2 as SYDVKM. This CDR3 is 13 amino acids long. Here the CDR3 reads CAIHSRRGYEQYF.

The CDR3 protein is CSARTSGGSYEQYF. The chain has TRBV20-1 and TRBJ2-7; TCRdb's D call, TRBD2, is unchecked because there is no DNA. The CDR3 has 14 amino acids. Germline CDR1 DFQATT, CDR2 SNEGSKA (reference sequence).

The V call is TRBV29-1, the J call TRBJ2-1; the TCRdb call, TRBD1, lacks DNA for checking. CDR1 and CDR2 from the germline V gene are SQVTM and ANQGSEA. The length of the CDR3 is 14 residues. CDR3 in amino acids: CSVAGHGEVNEQFF.

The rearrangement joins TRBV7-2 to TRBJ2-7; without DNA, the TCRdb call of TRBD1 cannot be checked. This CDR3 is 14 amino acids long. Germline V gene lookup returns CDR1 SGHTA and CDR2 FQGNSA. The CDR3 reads CASSLSTGGGEQYF.

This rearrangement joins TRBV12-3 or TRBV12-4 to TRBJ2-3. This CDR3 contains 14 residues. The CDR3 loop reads CASSFGLIADTQYF.

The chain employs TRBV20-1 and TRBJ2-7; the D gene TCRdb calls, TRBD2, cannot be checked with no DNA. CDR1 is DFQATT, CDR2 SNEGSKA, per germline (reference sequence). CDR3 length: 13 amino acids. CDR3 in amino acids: CSAPTSGTSEQYF.

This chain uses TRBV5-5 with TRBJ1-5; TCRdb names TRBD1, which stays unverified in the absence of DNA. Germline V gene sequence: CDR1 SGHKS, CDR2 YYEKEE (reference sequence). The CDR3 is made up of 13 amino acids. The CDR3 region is CASSLWSRQPQHF.

This CDR3 is CAISDHGLEAFF. V usage is TRBV10-3 and J usage is TRBJ1-1. The CDR3 runs to 12 residues. Per the germline V gene, CDR1 is ENHRY and CDR2 is SYGVKD.

The CDR3 sequence is CASRTSGSNNEQFF. This chain connects TRBV12-3 or TRBV12-4 to TRBJ2-1; TCRdb picks TRBD2, but there is no DNA to check that call. This CDR3 region has 14 residues.

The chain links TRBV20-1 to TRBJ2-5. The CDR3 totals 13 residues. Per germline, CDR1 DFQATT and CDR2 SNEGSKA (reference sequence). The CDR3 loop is CSAPTSYQETQYF.

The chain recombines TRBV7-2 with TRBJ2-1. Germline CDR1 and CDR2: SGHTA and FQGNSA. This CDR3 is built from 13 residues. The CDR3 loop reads CASSLQVRNEQFF.

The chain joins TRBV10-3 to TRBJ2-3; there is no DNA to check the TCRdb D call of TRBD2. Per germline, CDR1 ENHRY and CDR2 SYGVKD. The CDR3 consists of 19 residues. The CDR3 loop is CAISAPGTSGGTLTDTQYF.

CDR3 sequence: CASSPGQVVETQYF. V is TRBV5-1 and J is TRBJ2-5; TCRdb's D call of TRBD1 is untestable without DNA. The CDR3 contains 14 residues. Per germline, CDR1 SGHRS and CDR2 YFSETQ. Based on the CDR3 plus reference TRBV5-1 and TRBJ2-5, the full variable domain is KAGVTQTPRYLIKTRGQQVTLSCSPISGHRSVSWYQQTPGQGLQFLFEYFSETQRNKGNFPGRFSGRQFSNSRSEMNVSTLELGDSALYLCASSPGQVVETQYFGPGTRLLVL.

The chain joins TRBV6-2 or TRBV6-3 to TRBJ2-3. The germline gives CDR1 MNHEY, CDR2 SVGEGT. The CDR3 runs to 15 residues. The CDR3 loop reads CASSYSKYPTNTQYF.

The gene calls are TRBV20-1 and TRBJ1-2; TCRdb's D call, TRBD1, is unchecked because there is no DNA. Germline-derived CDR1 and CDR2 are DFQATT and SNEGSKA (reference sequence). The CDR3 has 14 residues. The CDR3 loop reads CSAITGDSHYGYTF.

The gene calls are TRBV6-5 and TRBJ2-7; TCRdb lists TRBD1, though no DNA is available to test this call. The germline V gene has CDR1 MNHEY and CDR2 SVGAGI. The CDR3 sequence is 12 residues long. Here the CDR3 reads CASSTTGYEQYF.